Below, 14 T cell receptor beta chains from the same sample are listed, as sequenced in a study of blood T cell repertoires in COVID-19. Sequencing used immunoSEQ multiplex PCR; TCRdb keeps in-frame clones, though not all of them. The sample records more than 200,000 clones, around 90% being singletons. Sequencing used peripheral blood. The receptors here all came from an elderly man with acute or convalescent COVID-19.

The rearrangement joins TRBV4-2 to TRBJ1-3; the D is unclear. Germline CDR1 and CDR2: LGHNA and YNFKEQ. V lost 0 bases to trimming and J lost 2 bases, with 8 bases between them. The CDR3 totals 15 residues. The chain's CDR3 is CASSQESGTGNTIYF. Here the CDR3 DNA reads TGTGCCAGCAGCCAAGAATCGGGAACTGGAAACACCATATATTTT.

V usage is TRBV10-3 and J usage is TRBJ2-3, with 7 bases identical to TRBD2. The CDR3 runs 14 residues. The germline V gene encodes CDR1 ENHRY and CDR2 SYGVKD. V dropped 6 bases and J dropped 4; count of bases not matched to a gene: 7. The CDR3 is CAISERDQSDTQYF. The CDR3 DNA reads TGTGCCATCAGCGAGCGGGATCAGTCAGATACGCAGTATTTT.

This chain joins TRBV6-5 and TRBJ1-1; 7 bases align to TRBD1. Germline CDR1 MNHEY, CDR2 SVGAGI. The J segment lost 4 bases and the V segment lost 8 bases, leaving 13 bases of the junction unmatched. CDR3 length: 15 residues. CDR3 sequence: CASGPSNRGATEAFF. The CDR3 bases are TGTGCCAGCGGGCCATCTAACAGGGGTGCCACTGAAGCTTTCTTT.

V usage is TRBV4-2 and J usage is TRBJ2-2, with D perhaps matching TRBD2 (5 bases). Germline CDR1 LGHNA, CDR2 YNFKEQ. V was trimmed by 0 bases and J by 5 bases, leaving 10 bases between them. The CDR3 runs to 15 residues. The CDR3 is CASSQDIQRTGELFF. DNA for the CDR3: TGTGCCAGCAGCCAAGATATTCAGCGGACCGGGGAGCTGTTTTTT.

The CDR3 DNA follows: TGTGCCAGCAAGACCGCTAGGACAGGGATTGGCTACACCTTC. This codes for CASKTARTGIGYTF. The chain carries TRBV2 and TRBJ1-2, with 8 bases matching TRBD1. The CDR3 is made up of 14 amino acids. The V and J ends lost 7 bases and 7 bases, in that order; junction bases with no gene match: 11. CDR1 is SNHLY and CDR2 is FYNNEI in the germline V gene. The full variable domain, rest sourced from reference TRBV2 and TRBJ1-2, is EPEVTQTPSHQVTQMGQEVILRCVPISNHLYFYWYRQILGQKVEFLVSFYNNEISEKSEIFDDQFSVERPDGSNFTLKIRSTKLEDSAMYFCASKTARTGIGYTFGSGTRLTVV.

The chain employs TRBV2 and TRBJ1-2, with D possibly TRBD1 on 5 matching bases. This CDR3 is built from 11 residues. Germline V gene lookup returns CDR1 SNHLY and CDR2 FYNNEI. CDR3 DNA: TGTGTCTCCGGTGGCAGGGATGGCTACACCTTC. Protein product: CVSGGRDGYTF.

In this sample, this clone turned up a few times. The chain has TRBV7-9 and TRBJ1-1; 8 bases map to TRBD1. The CDR3 runs 15 residues. The V and J ends lost 5 bases and 7 bases, in that order; junction bases with no gene match: 12. Germline CDR1 and CDR2: SEHNR and FQNEAQ (reference sequence). The CDR3 spells CASSQLTGAFGEAFF. For the CDR3, the DNA is TGTGCCAGCAGCCAGTTGACAGGGGCTTTCGGTGAAGCTTTCTTT.

The chain uses TRBV24-1 and TRBJ2-1; no clear D. CDR3 length: 12 residues. V lost 3 bases to trimming and J lost 8 bases, with 7 bases between them. CDR1 and CDR2 from the germline V gene are KGHDR and SFDVKD. CDR3 in amino acids: CATSDEVHEQFF. The CDR3 DNA reads as TGTGCCACCAGTGATGAGGTCCATGAGCAGTTCTTC.

V gene TRBV7-8 combines with J gene TRBJ1-5; D is uncertain. Trimming stripped 0 bases from V and 2 bases from J, with 5 bases between. The CDR3 has 14 amino acids. Per the germline V gene, CDR1 is SGHVS and CDR2 is FQNEAQ. The CDR3 bases are TGTGCCAGCAGCTTAGCCCGGGGCAATCAGCCCCAGCATTTT. Amino acids: CASSLARGNQPQHF.

The rearrangement uses TRBV18 and TRBJ2-7; possibly TRBD2 for D (6 bases). V gave up 0 bases and J gave up 2 bases, with 14 bases separating them. Germline V gene lookup returns CDR1 KGHSH and CDR2 LQKENI. The CDR3 runs 16 residues. CDR3 sequence: CASSPPVRDSPYEQYF. The DNA for the CDR3 is TGTGCCAGCTCACCACCAGTAAGGGACTCACCCTACGAGCAGTACTTC.

The rearrangement joins TRBV5-1 to TRBJ1-2; weak D call: TRBD1 (5 bases). From germline, CDR1 is SGHRS and CDR2 YFSETQ. V dropped 3 bases and J dropped 4 bases, with 10 bases sitting between them. The CDR3 spans 13 residues. CDR3 DNA sequence: TGCGCCAGCAGCTCTCAGGGTGCCTATGGCTACACCTTC. This encodes CASSSQGAYGYTF.

The V gene is TRBV7-9, the J gene TRBJ1-3, with D possibly matching TRBD1 (6 bases). The germline CDR1 and CDR2 sequences are SEHNR and FQNEAQ (reference sequence). The CDR3 is made up of 15 amino acids. The V and J ends lost 2 bases and 3 bases respectively, with 11 bases between them. CDR3: CASSLSRDIGNTIYF. The CDR3 nucleotides are TGTGCCAGCAGCTTATCCCGGGACATTGGAAACACCATATATTTT.

The chain links TRBV7-3 to TRBJ2-5; D is uncertain. CDR3 length equals 15 residues. The V end was cut by 1 base, the J end by 4 bases, with 13 bases between. CDR1 is SGHTA and CDR2 is FQGTGA in the germline V gene. The CDR3 DNA follows: TGTGCCAGCAGCTTAATAGGTGGAGAAGGAGAGACCCAGTACTTC. It codes for CASSLIGGEGETQYF. Variable domain in full (rest from reference TRBV7-3 and TRBJ2-5): GAGVSQTPSNKVTEKGKYVELRCDPISGHTALYWYRQSLGQGPEFLIYFQGTGAADDSGLPNDRFFAVRPEGSVSTLKIQRTERGDSAVYLCASSLIGGEGETQYFGPGTRLLVL.

V gene TRBV7-2 combines with J gene TRBJ2-3, with a weak D call TRBD2 (6 bases). Trimming pared 4 bases from V and 2 bases from J, leaving 13 bases between. In germline, CDR1 is SGHTA, CDR2 FQGNSA. This CDR3 contains 15 residues. The CDR3 is CASSSGDLDTDTQYF. Written as DNA, the CDR3 is TGTGCCAGCAGCTCCGGGGACTTAGACACAGATACGCAGTATTTT.